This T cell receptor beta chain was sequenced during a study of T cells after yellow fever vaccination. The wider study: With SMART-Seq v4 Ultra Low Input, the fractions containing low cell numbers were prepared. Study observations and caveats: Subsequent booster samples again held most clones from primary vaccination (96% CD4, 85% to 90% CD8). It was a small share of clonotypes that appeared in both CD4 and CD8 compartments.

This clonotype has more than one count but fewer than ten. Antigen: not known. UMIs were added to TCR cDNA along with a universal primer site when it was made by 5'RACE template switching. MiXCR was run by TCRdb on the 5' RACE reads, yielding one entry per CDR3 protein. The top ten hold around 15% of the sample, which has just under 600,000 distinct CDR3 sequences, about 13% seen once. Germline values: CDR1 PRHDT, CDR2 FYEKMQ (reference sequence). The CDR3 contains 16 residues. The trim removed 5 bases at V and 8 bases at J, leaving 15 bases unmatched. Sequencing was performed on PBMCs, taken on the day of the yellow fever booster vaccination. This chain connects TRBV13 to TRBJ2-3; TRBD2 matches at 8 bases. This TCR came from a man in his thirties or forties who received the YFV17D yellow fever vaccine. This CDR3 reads CASSPGQAGVLGTQYF. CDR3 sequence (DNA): TGTGCCAGCAGCCCGGGGCAAGCGGGGGTACTCGGTACGCAGTATTTT.